The 2 T cell receptor beta chains given below trace back to one sample, sequenced in a study of spatial heterogeneity in lung cancer. Via MiXCR, TCRdb re-called the 5' RACE reads, giving one row per CDR3 protein. The data show some 80,000 distinct CDR3 sequences, 7.5% to 9.5% seen once. The time point is: sample taken at primary tumor resection. Sequenced material: PBMCs, taken at surgery. The receptors stem from a male donor with early-stage non-small cell lung cancer.

This clonotype was observed a few times. The chain carries TRBV7-9 and TRBJ2-7, with D tentatively TRBD1 or TRBD2 (5 bases each). Germline V gene sequence: CDR1 SEHNR, CDR2 FQNEAQ (reference sequence). V shed 5 bases and J shed 5 bases, with 19 bases lying between them. The CDR3 has 15 residues. CDR3 sequence: CASSRREGSKNEQYF. The CDR3 coding sequence is TGTGCCAGCAGCCGTCGCGAGGGGAGCAAAAACGAGCAGTACTTC.

J is TRBJ2-1 and V is TRBV24-1, with 10 positions matching TRBD1. J was trimmed by 8 bases and V by 9 bases; bases with no gene match: 6. This CDR3 is built from 13 residues. CDR1 and CDR2 (germline): KGHDR, SFDVKD. The CDR3 coding sequence is TGTGCCACCCGGGGACAGGGGATCGATGAGCAGTTCTTC. Translating it yields CATRGQGIDEQFF.